This TCR beta chain is drawn from a study of blood T cell repertoires in COVID-19. Study context: Samples taken during acute and convalescent COVID-19 were collected in the United States, Italy and Spain. In each case, the material was cDNA or gDNA derived from T cells, B-cell-depleted T cells, or PBMCs.

Original analysis: Reference gene primers were amplified, and this amplification served to estimate nucleated cell counts. TCRdb's table, derived via immunoSEQ multiplex PCR, lists solely in-frame clones and lacks some. V and J calls plus clone size are reproduced from that table; the DNA served to infer D and trimming. The repertoire holds approximately 220,000 clones, with around 81% as singletons. Germline CDR1 reads ENHRY; CDR2 reads SYGVKD. V was clipped by 2 bases and J by 2 bases, with 12 bases between them. This CDR3 spans 15 amino acids. The V gene is TRBV10-3, the J gene TRBJ1-1; D possibly corresponds to TRBD1 (5 bases). The origin of this receptor is a woman between 55 and 75 years old with acute or convalescent COVID-19. Sequences were obtained from peripheral blood. CDR3: CAISEGAGINTEAFF. The CDR3 region has the DNA TGTGCCATCAGTGAGGGGGCAGGCATTAACACTGAAGCTTTCTTT.